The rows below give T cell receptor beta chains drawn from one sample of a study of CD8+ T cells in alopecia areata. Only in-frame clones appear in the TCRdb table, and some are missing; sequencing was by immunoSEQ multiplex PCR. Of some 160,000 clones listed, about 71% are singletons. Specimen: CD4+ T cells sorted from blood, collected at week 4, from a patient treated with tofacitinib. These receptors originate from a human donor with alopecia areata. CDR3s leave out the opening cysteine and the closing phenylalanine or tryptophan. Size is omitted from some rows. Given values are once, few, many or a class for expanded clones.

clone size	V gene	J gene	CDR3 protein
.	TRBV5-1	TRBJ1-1	ASSLVNGGANTEAF
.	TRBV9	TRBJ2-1	ASSVAGGPHNEQF
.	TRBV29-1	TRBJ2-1	SVLGTSSYNEQF
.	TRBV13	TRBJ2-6	ASSLGWKVQRANVLT
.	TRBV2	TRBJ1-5	ASRRGGPQH
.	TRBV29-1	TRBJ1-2	SVVSLNYGYT
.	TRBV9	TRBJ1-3	ASSQTDSGNTIY
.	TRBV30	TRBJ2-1	AWRPQGGNEQF
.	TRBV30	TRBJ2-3	AWSLLAGADTQY
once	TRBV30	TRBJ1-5	AWQENSNQPQH
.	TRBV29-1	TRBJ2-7	SVLGSPRRGPSYEQY
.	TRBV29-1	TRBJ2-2	SAGAGAGGELF
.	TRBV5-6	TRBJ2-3	ASSLGQDTDTQY
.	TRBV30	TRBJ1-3	AFGQARGNTIY
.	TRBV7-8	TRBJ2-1	ASSLAPGLVYEQF
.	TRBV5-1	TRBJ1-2	ASSLGRVDGYT
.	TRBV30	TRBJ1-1	AWSPQVGAEAF
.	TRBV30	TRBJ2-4	AWSVVQARKY
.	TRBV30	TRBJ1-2	AWMRDNGYT
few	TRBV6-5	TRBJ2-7	ASSYRTSPEQY
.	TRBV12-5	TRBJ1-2	ASGLVGGYT
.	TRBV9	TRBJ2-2	ASSVDPNTGELL
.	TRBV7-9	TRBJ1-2	ASSPQELHGYT
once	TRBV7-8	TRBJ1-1	ASSFRDEAF
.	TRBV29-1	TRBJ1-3	SVVGAGVGNTIY
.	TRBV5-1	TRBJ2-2	ASTRTGNTGELF